This is a list of T cell receptor beta chains from one sample in a study of T cell responses to AZD1222 COVID-19 vaccine. TCRdb keeps only in-frame clones here, not all; method: immunoSEQ multiplex PCR. The sample carries about 120,000 clones, about 89% recorded once. Sequencing used peripheral blood, obtained on day 0 of AZD1222 vaccination. These TCRs come from an adult in good health. Each CDR3 is given with its conserved first and last residue. A D gene is named only where the DNA matches it firmly. Size values are once, few and many counts, or a class for expanded clones, and some rows have none.

size	V	J	D	DNA	CDR3
.	TRBV30	TRBJ1-1	.	TGTGCCTGGGAACACAGTGAAGCTTTCTTT	CAWEHSEAFF
once	TRBV29-1	TRBJ2-2	.	TGCAGCGCCGAGGGGAACACCGGGGAGCTGTTTTTT	CSAEGNTGELFF
once	TRBV10-3	TRBJ1-1	.	TGTGCCATCAGGACCGGGGTTATGAACACTGAAGCTTTCTTT	CAIRTGVMNTEAFF
.	TRBV4-1	TRBJ2-7	.	TGCGCCAGCAGCCAAGAGGGGGACGGGTCCTACGAGCAGTACTTC	CASSQEGDGSYEQYF
once	TRBV25-1	TRBJ2-3	TRBD2	TGTGCCAGCAGTGGGCTAGCGGGAGAGGTGGCAGATACGCAGTATTTT	CASSGLAGEVADTQYF
.	TRBV7-8	TRBJ2-2	.	TGTGCCAGCAGCTTAAGAATGAACACCGGGGAGCTGTTTTTT	CASSLRMNTGELFF
.	TRBV6-5	TRBJ2-5	TRBD1	TGTGCCAGCAGTTACACCATGACAGGGGGCCAAGAGACCCAGTACTTC	CASSYTMTGGQETQYF
.	TRBV10-3	TRBJ1-1	.	TGTGCCAGCCGCCCAGGTCGAACTGAAGCTTTCTTT	CASRPGRTEAFF
.	TRBV4-1	TRBJ1-2	.	TGCGCCAGCAGCCAAGACCAGGATTATGGCTACACCTTC	CASSQDQDYGYTF
.	TRBV6-2/TRBV6-3	TRBJ2-1	TRBD2	TGTGCCAGCAGTAGGGGAACCGGGACTAGCGGGAGGGATGAGCAGTTCTTC	CASSRGTGTSGRDEQFF
once	TRBV7-2	TRBJ1-1	.	TGTGCCAGCAGCCATAGCGGACAGATGAACACTGAAGCTTTCTTT	CASSHSGQMNTEAFF
.	TRBV6-6	TRBJ1-6	TRBD1	TGTGCCAGCAGTTTAACTGGGGGACAGGGCGGTTCACCCCTCCACTTT	CASSLTGGQGGSPLHF
once	TRBV6-6	TRBJ1-5	.	TGTGCCATGGCGGCAGGGCGGGAACAGCCCCAGCATTTT	CAMAAGREQPQHF
.	TRBV4-3	TRBJ2-3	.	TGCGCCAGCAGCCCAGGGACGGCGGATACGCAGTATTTT	CASSPGTADTQYF